This T cell receptor (beta chain) was identified in a study of naive and memory T cell subsets. General study results and limits: The RNA method is potentially sensitive to activation and differentiation changes.

V was shortened by 11 bases and J by 3 bases, with 17 bases between the two germline ends. The CDR3 runs 13 residues. Within the sample, this clonotype is medium-sized. The antigen is unknown. Treatment denoted: skin biopsy from PPD injection site in Mantoux-positive individual. A UMI-containing oligonucleotide was joined by 3' ligation to the TCR cDNA template. The SP2 primer and nested alpha and beta constant region primers amplified ligated cDNA in four rounds. TCRdb passed the UMI-ligation and nested PCR reads through MiXCR, listing each CDR3 protein once. This sample carries more than 13,000 distinct CDR3 sequences, more than 4% of them seen once, and the ten largest clones take around 8%.

This sequence joins TRBV12-3 or TRBV12-4 and TRBJ2-7; D perhaps matches TRBD2 (7 bases). This material consisted of skin, taken from a tuberculin skin test site. This clonotype was obtained from an adult in good health. The CDR3 DNA reads as TGTGCCTCCCGGGGGGCGATTTTCTACGAGCAGTACTTC. Translating it yields CASRGAIFYEQYF.